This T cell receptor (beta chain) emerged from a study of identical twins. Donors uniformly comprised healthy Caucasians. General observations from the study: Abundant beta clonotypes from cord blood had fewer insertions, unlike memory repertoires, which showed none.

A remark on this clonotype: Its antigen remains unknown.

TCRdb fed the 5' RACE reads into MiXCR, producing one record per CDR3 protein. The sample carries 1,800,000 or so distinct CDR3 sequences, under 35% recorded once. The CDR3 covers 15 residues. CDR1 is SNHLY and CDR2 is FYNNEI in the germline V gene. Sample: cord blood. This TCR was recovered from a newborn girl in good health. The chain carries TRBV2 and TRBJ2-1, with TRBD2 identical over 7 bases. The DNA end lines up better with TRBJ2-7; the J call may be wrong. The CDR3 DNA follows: TGTGCCAGCAGTGCCGGGGGGAGCTCCTACAATGAGCAGTACTTC. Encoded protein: CASSAGGSSYNEQYF.